The next 18 T cell receptor beta chains were all read from a single sample in a study of OX40 agonist ivuxolimab in advanced cancers. Using immunoSEQ multiplex PCR, the repertoire was profiled, and TCRdb retains in-frame clones only, with some absent. The top ten clones hold 1.3% of a sample with 72,000 or so clones, approximately 86% of them seen once. The sequencing here drew on CD4+ or CD8+ T cells sorted from blood, taken in a trial of the OX40 agonist ivuxolimab. Receptor source: an adult with an advanced solid tumor such as melanoma, head and neck, liver or kidney cancer.

The chain employs TRBV19 and TRBJ1-2, with unresolved D. There are 14 residues in the CDR3. Trimming took off 1 base at V and 2 bases at J, with 8 bases between the two ends. The germline CDR1 and CDR2 sequences are LNHDA and SQIVND (reference sequence). The CDR3 DNA is TGTGCCAGTAGTATAGGAGGAGGAAACTATGGCTACACCTTC. This codes for CASSIGGGNYGYTF.

The V call is TRBV11-2, the J call TRBJ2-5; weak D call: TRBD1 (6 bases). Trimming cost V 5 bases and J 1 base, with 14 bases left between them. The CDR3 runs 15 residues. The germline V gene has CDR1 SGHAT and CDR2 FQNNGV. The CDR3 region is CASSPGQNLQETQYF. The DNA for the CDR3 is TGTGCCAGCAGCCCAGGACAGAACCTCCAAGAGACCCAGTACTTC.

The rearrangement joins TRBV19 to TRBJ1-1; D might be TRBD1 (6 bases). Germline loops: CDR1 LNHDA, CDR2 SQIVND (reference sequence). The V end was cut by 7 bases, the J end by 2 bases, with 14 bases between. This CDR3 contains 14 residues. CDR3: CASKPGHQNTEAFF. CDR3 coding DNA: TGTGCCAGTAAACCGGGACACCAAAACACTGAAGCTTTCTTT. The whole variable domain, filled in from reference TRBV19 and TRBJ1-1, reads DGGITQSPKYLFRKEGQNVTLSCEQNLNHDAMYWYRQDPGQGLRLIYYSQIVNDFQKGDIAEGYSVSREKKESFPLTVTSAQKNPTAFYLCASKPGHQNTEAFFGQGTRLTVV.

This chain links TRBV27 with TRBJ2-2, with D perhaps matching TRBD1 (6 bases). Germline V CDR1 and CDR2: MNHEY, SMNVEV (reference sequence). V gave up 5 bases and J gave up 1 base, with 11 bases separating them. The CDR3 runs to 15 residues. DNA for the CDR3: TGTGCCAGCAGTCCTCGACAGGTGAACACCGGGGAGCTGTTTTTT. Residues: CASSPRQVNTGELFF.

The chain couples TRBV27 to TRBJ2-1; D gene uncertain. Looked up from germline, CDR1 is MNHEY and CDR2 is SMNVEV (reference sequence). Trimming removed 6 bases at V and 7 bases at J, with 7 bases between. There are 11 residues in the CDR3. The CDR3 spells CASSRSNEQFF. DNA for the CDR3: TGTGCCAGCAGCCGCTCGAATGAGCAGTTCTTC.

V usage is TRBV28 and J usage is TRBJ2-6, with D possibly matching TRBD1 (5 bases). Trimming removed 3 bases at V and 1 base at J, with 10 bases between. The CDR3 spans 16 residues. Germline assignment: CDR1 MDHEN and CDR2 SYDVKM. The CDR3 nucleotides read TGTGCCAGCAGTTTGGTCCCAGGGTCTGGGGCCAACGTCCTGACTTTC. Encoded protein: CASSLVPGSGANVLTF.

The chain couples TRBV6-1 to TRBJ2-1; D call uncertain. The CDR3 is 16 residues long. Germline CDR1 reads MNHNS; CDR2 reads SASEGT. Trimming removed 1 base at V and 1 base at J, with 11 bases between. CDR3 in DNA: TGTGCCAGCAGTGAAGGGGCGGCGAATTCCTACAATGAGCAGTTCTTC. Protein: CASSEGAANSYNEQFF.

This sequence joins TRBV30 and TRBJ1-4; tentative D call: TRBD1 (5 bases). Deletions cut 3 bases from V and 4 bases from J, with 15 bases between. This CDR3 is 15 amino acids long. Germline V CDR1 and CDR2: GTSNPN, SVGIG (reference sequence). The CDR3 loop is CAWSSGRANNEKLFF. The DNA for the CDR3 is TGTGCCTGGAGCAGCGGCAGGGCTAATAATGAAAAACTGTTTTTT.

J is TRBJ2-5 and V is TRBV6-4; D is possibly TRBD2 (6 bases). Germline V lookup: CDR1 MRHNA, CDR2 SNTAGT. This CDR3 spans 15 amino acids. Trimming removed 6 bases from V and 2 bases from J, with 16 bases in between. CDR3 in amino acids: CASSATGLLQETQYF. The CDR3, as DNA: TGTGCCAGCAGCGCCACGGGACTCCTACAAGAGACCCAGTACTTC.

The rearrangement links TRBV7-9 to TRBJ2-5; maybe TRBD1 (8 bases). The V end lost 0 bases, the J end lost 5 bases, and 13 bases lay between the germline ends. This CDR3 region has 15 residues. The germline V gene has CDR1 SEHNR and CDR2 FQNEAQ (reference sequence). The CDR3 region has the DNA TGTGCCAGCAGCTTAGCCGGACAGGGAGGGGAGACCCAGTACTTC. This translates into CASSLAGQGGETQYF.

The chain uses TRBV6-5 and TRBJ1-2; D is possibly TRBD1 (5 bases). The germline V gene has CDR1 MNHEY and CDR2 SVGAGI. V was pared by 5 bases and J by 6 bases, with 13 bases between. There are 13 residues in the CDR3. Written as DNA, the CDR3 is TGTGCCAGCAGTCTGGGGGGGTATCATGGCTACACCTTC. It translates to CASSLGGYHGYTF.

The rearrangement links TRBV2 to TRBJ2-5; TRBD2 aligns across 14 bases. The CDR3 contains 14 residues. Germline assignment: CDR1 SNHLY and CDR2 FYNNEI. The ends lost 6 bases at V and 5 bases at J; junction bases unmatched: 2. This CDR3 is CASRTSGGAETQYF. CDR3 DNA: TGTGCCAGCAGGACTAGCGGGGGGGCCGAGACCCAGTACTTC.

The genes are TRBV18 and TRBJ1-4, with no clear D. This CDR3 has 12 amino acids. V was trimmed by 5 bases and J by 8 bases, leaving 9 bases between them. In germline, CDR1 is KGHSH, CDR2 LQKENI. CDR3 loop: CASSGSSEKLFF. CDR3 bases: TGTGCCAGCTCAGGCAGTAGCGAAAAACTGTTTTTT. The complete variable domain, with remaining parts taken from reference TRBV18 and TRBJ1-4, reads NAGVMQNPRHLVRRRGQEARLRCSPMKGHSHVYWYRQLPEEGLKFMVYLQKENIIDESGMPKERFSAEFPKEGPSILRIQQVVRGDSAAYFCASSGSSEKLFFGSGTQLSVL.

This chain links TRBV4-1 with TRBJ2-7; D perhaps matches TRBD2 (6 bases). Trimming removed 0 bases at V and 2 bases at J, with 14 bases between. Germline lookup yields CDR1 MGHRA and CDR2 YSYEKL. The CDR3 totals 16 residues. In DNA form, the CDR3 reads TGCGCCAGCAGCCAAGAAAGGGGCGGGGCGACCTACGAGCAGTACTTC. This codes for CASSQERGGATYEQYF.

This clone was counted between two and nine times. V and J are TRBV6-5 and TRBJ1-5, with 7 bases fitting TRBD1. CDR1 MNHEY and CDR2 SVGAGI come from the germline V gene. V was pared by 5 bases and J by 5 bases, with 3 bases of the junction left unmatched. CDR3 length: 13 amino acids. Written as DNA, the CDR3 is TGTGCCAGCAGTCAGGGGGGGGATCAGCCCCAGCATTTT. Protein product: CASSQGGDQPQHF.

On this clone: Other DNA sequences in this specimen translate into the identical CDR3. The rearrangement joins TRBV2 to TRBJ2-1; TRBD1 matches 10 bases. Unmatched junction bases numbered 6, after V lost 6 bases and J lost 4 bases. CDR3 length: 15 amino acids. CDR1 is SNHLY, CDR2 FYNNEI, per germline. The CDR3 nucleotides read TGTGCCAGCAGCACGGACAGGGGGGATTACAATGAGCAGTTCTTC. It specifies CASSTDRGDYNEQFF.

J is TRBJ2-3 and V is TRBV9; 9 nucleotides match TRBD1. Trimming took 3 bases from V and 8 from J; bases not matched to a gene: 4. The CDR3 consists of 13 residues. Per the germline V gene, CDR1 is SGDLS and CDR2 is YYNGEE. The CDR3 DNA reads TGTGCCAGCAGCGAGGGACAGGGAGGTACGCAGTATTTT. This codes for CASSEGQGGTQYF.

This chain joins TRBV6-5 and TRBJ1-1; maybe TRBD1 (6 bases). The germline V and J ends were trimmed by 5 bases and 2 bases, with 9 bases remaining between them. This CDR3 region has 13 residues. CDR1 and CDR2 (germline): MNHEY, SVGAGI. The CDR3: CASSEGHNTEAFF. CDR3 DNA: TGTGCCAGCAGTGAGGGACATAACACTGAAGCTTTCTTT.